Following are 17 T cell receptor beta chains from one sample sequenced in a study of T cell responses to AZD1222 COVID-19 vaccine. Assay used: immunoSEQ multiplex PCR; TCRdb lists only in-frame clones, some missing. The table shows 120,000 to 150,000 clones, with 92% occurring only once. The starting material was peripheral blood, obtained 28 days after the second AZD1222 dose. The source is an adult who received the AZD1222 COVID-19 vaccine.

The chain recombines TRBV27 with TRBJ2-3, with 7 bases aligning to TRBD2. The V gene end was trimmed by 5 bases and the J gene end by 5 bases; junction bases not matched to a gene: 13. The germline V gene has CDR1 MNHEY and CDR2 SMNVEV (reference sequence). The CDR3 has 16 residues. For the CDR3, the DNA is TGTGCCAGCAGTCTAGCCTGGGGGGGGGTTCAAGATACGCAGTATTTT. Its translation: CASSLAWGGVQDTQYF.

The chain combines TRBV11-2 with TRBJ2-1; TRBD1 agrees at 10 bases. Trimming took 6 bases from V and 10 from J; bases not matched to a gene: 6. Germline V gene sequence: CDR1 SGHAT, CDR2 FQNNGV. The CDR3 covers 13 residues. Written as DNA, the CDR3 is TGTGCCAGCAGTCGACAGGGGGCTGGAGAGCAGTTCTTC. Amino acids: CASSRQGAGEQFF.

This rearrangement joins TRBV18 to TRBJ1-5; TRBD1 matches 8 bases. The V and J ends lost 6 bases and 0 bases, in that order; junction bases with no gene match: 7. CDR1 KGHSH and CDR2 LQKENI come from the germline V gene. This CDR3 has 16 amino acids. The CDR3 sequence is CASSVGQEYSNQPQHF. CDR3 nucleotide sequence: TGTGCCAGCTCCGTGGGACAGGAGTATAGCAATCAGCCCCAGCATTTT. Full variable domain (remainder filled in from reference TRBV18 and TRBJ1-5): NAGVMQNPRHLVRRRGQEARLRCSPMKGHSHVYWYRQLPEEGLKFMVYLQKENIIDESGMPKERFSAEFPKEGPSILRIQQVVRGDSAAYFCASSVGQEYSNQPQHFGDGTRLSIL.

This sequence joins TRBV27 and TRBJ1-2; possible D gene TRBD1, 5 bases. The CDR3 is 12 amino acids. From germline, CDR1 is MNHEY and CDR2 SMNVEV (reference sequence). Trimming took off 5 bases at V and 7 bases at J, with 11 bases between the two ends. The CDR3: CASSTSGGGYTF. CDR3 DNA: TGTGCCAGCAGTACGTCCGGGGGTGGCTACACCTTC.

J is TRBJ2-6 and V is TRBV11-2; 8 bases are shared with TRBD1. This CDR3 contains 18 residues. CDR1 SGHAT and CDR2 FQNNGV come from the germline V gene. V shed 4 bases and J 0 bases; nucleotides not matched to a gene: 8. Here the CDR3 reads CASSYSGTGSSGANVLTF. In DNA, the CDR3 is TGTGCCAGCAGCTACTCCGGGACAGGCAGCTCTGGGGCCAACGTCCTGACTTTC.

This clone was counted a single time. V usage is TRBV9 and J usage is TRBJ1-2, with D hard to call. The length of the CDR3 is 15 residues. Between the trimmed V and J ends, which lost 0 bases and 4 bases, there was a span of 13 bases. Germline CDR1 is SGDLS and CDR2 is YYNGEE. The CDR3 is CASSVGSGISYGYTF. The CDR3 DNA sequence: TGTGCCAGCAGCGTAGGCTCCGGGATATCCTATGGCTACACCTTC.

As regards this clone: The same CDR3 arises from other DNA sequences in this sample as well. This chain joins TRBV6-5 and TRBJ1-1; possibly TRBD1 for D (6 bases). CDR1 MNHEY and CDR2 SVGAGI come from the germline V gene. Trimming stripped 9 bases from V and 5 bases from J, with 10 bases between. This CDR3 is built from 11 residues. CDR3 DNA: TGTGCCAGTGCAGGGGTTACTGAAGCTTTCTTT. Translating gives CASAGVTEAFF.

This clone was counted a single time. The J gene is TRBJ1-6, the V gene TRBV25-1; a weak D match, TRBD1 (5 bases). Germline V gives CDR1 MGHDK, CDR2 SYGVNS. Trimming stripped 2 bases from V and 6 bases from J, with 11 bases between. The CDR3 totals 15 residues. The CDR3 nucleotides are TGTGCCAGCAGTGAACGCCTACAGGCTAATTCACCCCTCCACTTT. Translated: CASSERLQANSPLHF.

The V call is TRBV5-4, the J call TRBJ2-3; TRBD2 aligns across 9 bases. The germline CDR1 and CDR2 sequences are SGHNT and YYREEE (reference sequence). The CDR3 length is 14 residues. Unmatched junction bases numbered 7, after V lost 7 bases and J lost 4 bases. The DNA of the CDR3 is TGTGCCAGCTTCTGGCGGGGGGGCGCAGATACGCAGTATTTT. Encoded protein: CASFWRGGADTQYF.

A few counts support this clone. The V call is TRBV5-1, the J call TRBJ2-7; 9 nucleotides agree with TRBD1. Germline CDR1 SGHRS, CDR2 YFSETQ. The CDR3 spans 15 residues. With 4 bases clipped from V and 2 bases from J, the junction kept 7 bases outside the gene matches. The CDR3 spells CASSTTGTGTYEQYF. CDR3 sequence (DNA): TGCGCCAGCAGCACGACCGGGACAGGGACCTACGAGCAGTACTTC.

The genes are TRBV10-2 and TRBJ2-5, with a possible D match to TRBD2 (6 bases). This CDR3 has 11 amino acids. Germline V gene lookup returns CDR1 WSHSY and CDR2 SAAADI. Trimming removed 10 bases from V and 4 bases from J, with 10 bases in between. The CDR3 region has the DNA TGCGCCACGGACGGGGGAGAGACCCAGTACTTC. This sequence encodes CATDGGETQYF.

In DNA form, the CDR3 reads TGTGCCAGCAGTTCCCGCGGGAGTGAGGACGAGCAGTACTTC. Translation: CASSSRGSEDEQYF. The gene calls are TRBV27 and TRBJ2-7, with 7 bases matching TRBD2. The CDR3 contains 14 residues. The ends lost 4 bases at V and 5 bases at J; junction bases unmatched: 8. CDR1 is MNHEY, CDR2 SMNVEV, per germline (reference sequence).

V and J are TRBV18 and TRBJ1-1, with D uncertain. CDR3 length: 15 residues. The V gene lost 3 bases and the J gene lost 1 base, with 12 bases spanning the gap. Germline CDR1 and CDR2: KGHSH and LQKENI. The CDR3: CASSPGILGNTEAFF. CDR3 DNA sequence: TGTGCCAGCTCACCGGGAATACTCGGGAACACTGAAGCTTTCTTT. The variable domain in full, with the rest retrieved from reference TRBV18 and TRBJ1-1, is NAGVMQNPRHLVRRRGQEARLRCSPMKGHSHVYWYRQLPEEGLKFMVYLQKENIIDESGMPKERFSAEFPKEGPSILRIQQVVRGDSAAYFCASSPGILGNTEAFFGQGTRLTVV.

J is TRBJ2-4 and V is TRBV14; 10 bases are a match to TRBD2. Trimming took 4 bases from V and 9 from J; bases not matched to a gene: 6. CDR1 is SGHDN, CDR2 FVKESK, per germline. The CDR3 totals 14 residues. The CDR3 DNA reads TGTGCCAGCAGCCGACAGGTAGCGGGGGGCATTCAGTACTTC. The encoded protein is CASSRQVAGGIQYF.

The V call is TRBV3-1 (or the pseudogene TRBV3-2), the J call TRBJ2-1; 8 bases agree with TRBD2. V dropped 7 bases and J dropped 12; count of bases not matched to a gene: 20. Per germline, CDR1 LGHDT and CDR2 YNNKEL (reference sequence). This CDR3 region has 16 residues. In DNA, the CDR3 is TGTGCCAGCACCACTCGGACTAGCTCTTCCCGCGTAAGGCAGTTCTTC. Translation gives CASTTRTSSSRVRQFF.

The chain uses TRBV29-1 and TRBJ1-5; no clear D. Germline V gene lookup returns CDR1 SQVTM and CDR2 ANQGSEA. The CDR3 runs to 11 residues. Trimming shortened V by 4 bases and J by 5 bases, and 6 bases separated the two germline ends. The CDR3 loop reads CSVGEDQPQHF. The CDR3, as DNA: TGCAGCGTTGGTGAGGATCAGCCCCAGCATTTT.

The chain combines TRBV12-3 or TRBV12-4 with TRBJ1-2; D call uncertain. The CDR3 is 12 residues long. Trimming took off 5 bases at V and 7 bases at J, with 11 bases between the two ends. The CDR3 reads CASSTVSGGYTF. The CDR3 DNA reads as TGTGCCAGCAGTACAGTGTCGGGTGGCTACACCTTC.